A single sample is the source of the 20 T cell receptor beta chains below, sequenced in a study of blood T cells in healthy people across ages (dated by TCRdb to the mid-2010s). Receptor libraries were prepared by 5' RACE. Sequencing instrument: Illumina HiSeq 2500. A second PCR of about 7 to 12 cycles was performed with a sample-barcoded 5' primer and a J-beta primer mix. TCRdb applied fastp at Q25 and MiXCR to the public reads, then kept only in-frame beta chains. Rows matching on CDR3 protein sequence are summarized as one entry with the most common DNA and genes. Counted in this sample were fewer than 1 million distinct CDR3 sequences; around two fifths of them appeared once. Around 21% of the sample rests with the top ten. The material sequenced was blood. Every receptor here comes from a man in his 60s in good health.

The chain recombines TRBV11-2 with TRBJ2-7; no firm D call. This CDR3 contains 14 residues. Germline values: CDR1 SGHAT, CDR2 FQNNGV. V was pared by 1 base and J by 2 bases, with 9 bases between. The CDR3 DNA sequence: TGTGCCAGCAGCTTAGGGCAGCGAGCCTACGAGCAGTACTTC. Translated, it gives CASSLGQRAYEQYF.

The chain recombines TRBV12-3 or TRBV12-4 with TRBJ2-5; maybe TRBD1 (5 bases). This CDR3 has 14 residues. Trimming cost V 7 bases and J 1 base, with 13 bases left between them. CDR3 DNA sequence: TGTGCCAGCACCCGTGGGGCAGTCCAAGAGACCCAGTACTTC. It yields the protein CASTRGAVQETQYF.

The chain has TRBV6-5 and TRBJ2-7; D may match TRBD1 or TRBD2 (5 bases each). The CDR3 covers 14 residues. V shed 2 bases and J shed 4 bases, with 12 bases lying between them. Germline CDR1 MNHEY, CDR2 SVGAGI. Here the CDR3 reads CASSYQGWGYEQYF. CDR3 coding DNA: TGTGCCAGCAGTTACCAGGGTTGGGGGTACGAGCAGTACTTC.

The chain employs TRBV6-2 or TRBV6-3 and TRBJ2-3; 8 positions agree with TRBD1. V shed 6 bases and J 5 bases; nucleotides not matched to a gene: 7. CDR3 size: 14 residues. The germline gives CDR1 MNHEY, CDR2 SVGEGT. CDR3 nucleotide sequence: TGTGCCAGCAGGGGGACAGGCTTCATAGATACGCAGTATTTT. This gives the protein CASRGTGFIDTQYF.

This clonotype was found a few times. One junction end disagrees with the germline gene, perhaps due to a read error. The chain recombines TRBV5-1 with TRBJ2-7; 8 bases align to TRBD1. Germline values: CDR1 SGHRS, CDR2 YFSETQ. The CDR3 is made up of 15 amino acids. Here the CDR3 reads CASSSQGALSYEQYF. The DNA for the CDR3 is TGTGCCAGCAGCTCGCAGGGGGCCCTCTCCTACGAGCAGTACTTC.

The chain employs TRBV20-1 and TRBJ1-6; D not resolved. V lost 0 bases and J 8 bases, leaving 14 bases between the germline ends. The CDR3 is 15 residues long. Germline lookup yields CDR1 DFQATT and CDR2 SNEGSKA (reference sequence). The CDR3 DNA sequence: TGCAGTGCTAGAGATGTAGGTCAGGACCATTCACCCCTCCACTTT. It yields the protein CSARDVGQDHSPLHF.

This clonotype was picked up a small number of times. A read error may be the cause here, since a much bigger clone is one base away. The V and J genes are TRBV12-3 or TRBV12-4 and TRBJ1-2, with 9 bases matching TRBD1. With 6 bases clipped from V and 4 bases from J, the junction kept 9 bases outside the gene matches. The CDR3 covers 15 residues. CDR3 sequence: CASRAGTGLPYGYTF. CDR3 nucleotides: TGTGCCAGCAGAGCTGGGACAGGGCTCCCCTATGGCTACACCTTC.

As concerns this clonotype: Given a much more abundant clone one base away, this may be a read error. CDR3 in amino acids: CASSGGQLALEQYF. In DNA, the CDR3 is TGTGCCAGCAGCGGAGGGCAGCTAGCGCTCGAGCAGTACTTC. V gene TRBV3-1 combines with J gene TRBJ2-5; a weak D match, TRBD2 (6 bases). Gene TRBJ2-7 matches the end of the DNA better, so the J call may be wrong. The CDR3 has 14 residues. CDR1 is LGHDT and CDR2 is YNNKEL in the germline V gene (reference sequence).

The rearrangement joins TRBV3-1 to TRBJ1-2, with D unclear. The V end was cut by 1 base, the J end by 3 bases, with 9 bases between. CDR3 size: 14 residues. The germline CDR1 and CDR2 sequences are LGHDT and YNNKEL (reference sequence). The CDR3 spells CASSQGGIYYGYTF. CDR3 coding DNA: TGTGCCAGCAGCCAAGGGGGAATTTACTATGGCTACACCTTC.

The chain is built from TRBV5-1 and TRBJ2-1, with TRBD2 matching 8 bases. Trimming at V came to 1 base and at J to 4 bases, leaving 10 bases not matched to a gene. This CDR3 is built from 17 residues. Germline V CDR1 and CDR2: SGHRS, YFSETQ. This CDR3 reads CASSLQGIAGFYNEQFF. CDR3 sequence (DNA): TGCGCCAGCAGCTTGCAGGGAATAGCGGGATTTTACAATGAGCAGTTCTTC.

The chain uses TRBV12-3 or TRBV12-4 and TRBJ1-2; D gene uncertain. The CDR3 is 14 residues long. The ends were cut back, 5 bases at V and 8 bases at J, with 18 bases in the middle. The CDR3 nucleotides read TGTGCCAGCAGTACAGCCTGGGCCGGTAGAGGCTACACCTTC. Translating it yields CASSTAWAGRGYTF.

This clonotype was detected only a few times. The chain is built from TRBV20-1 and TRBJ2-1; 10 positions agree with TRBD2. V lost 0 bases, J lost 0 bases, and 14 bases stayed unmatched. Germline V gene lookup returns CDR1 DFQATT and CDR2 SNEGSKA (reference sequence). The CDR3 consists of 20 residues. The CDR3 reads CSARDVGELAGTSSYNEQFF. In DNA form, the CDR3 reads TGCAGTGCTAGAGATGTTGGGGAACTAGCGGGGACGAGCTCCTACAATGAGCAGTTCTTC.

The rearrangement uses TRBV4-3 and TRBJ2-7; 12 bases fit TRBD2. Per germline, CDR1 LGHNA and CDR2 YSLEER. The CDR3 covers 16 residues. V trimming: 1 base; J trimming: 5 bases; junction bases outside the gene matches: 6. CDR3 nucleotides: TGCGCCAGCAGCCAAGTGACTAGCGGGGGTTCCAACGAGCAGTACTTC. It encodes CASSQVTSGGSNEQYF.

This clonotype came up once. The chain combines TRBV25-1 with TRBJ1-2, with TRBD1 matching 7 bases. The trim removed 1 base at V and 8 bases at J, leaving 4 bases unmatched. The germline V gene has CDR1 MGHDK and CDR2 SYGVNS. The CDR3 has 13 amino acids. The CDR3 region is CASSEFPGGGYTF. The CDR3 DNA reads as TGTGCCAGCAGTGAATTTCCAGGGGGAGGCTACACCTTC.

The chain links TRBV9 to TRBJ1-2; weak D call: TRBD1 (5 bases). CDR1 and CDR2 (germline): SGDLS, YYNGEE. Trimming removed 7 bases at V and 0 bases at J, with 16 bases between. This CDR3 has 15 amino acids. Written as DNA, the CDR3 is TGTGCCAGCCGCGACGACAGCTCGGCTAACTATGGCTACACCTTC. Amino acid sequence: CASRDDSSANYGYTF.

This clonotype has a handful of counts. This may stem from a read error, because a much larger clone lies one nucleotide away. The V call is TRBV27, the J call TRBJ2-5, with 7 positions matching TRBD2. The CDR3 totals 13 residues. The germline CDR1 and CDR2 sequences are MNHEY and SMNVEV (reference sequence). With 3 bases clipped from V and 11 bases from J, the junction kept 9 bases outside the gene matches. CDR3 residues: CASSFPDGGRQYF. The CDR3 DNA reads as TGTGCCAGCAGTTTCCCTGACGGGGGGAGGCAGTACTTC.

The rearrangement uses TRBV5-1 and TRBJ2-5; D gene ambiguous. The J call may be wrong; the DNA end is better matched by TRBJ2-7. Germline V gene data show CDR1 as SGHRS and CDR2 as YFSETQ. The CDR3 has 13 amino acids. The CDR3 bases are TGCGCCAGCAGCTTGGTAGGGTCCGCCGAGCAGTACTTC. Translation: CASSLVGSAEQYF.

The sample holds one count of this clonotype. V gene TRBV29-1 combines with J gene TRBJ2-3; D might be TRBD2 (6 bases). V dropped 4 bases and J dropped 2 bases, with 16 bases sitting between them. The CDR3 is 15 amino acids. The germline gives CDR1 SQVTM, CDR2 ANQGSEA. CDR3: CSVVGGLIDTDTQYF. The CDR3 nucleotides read TGCAGCGTTGTGGGGGGACTGATAGACACAGATACGCAGTATTTT.

This clonotype was counted only a few times. This chain uses TRBV5-4 with TRBJ2-7; 12 bases map to TRBD2. V lost 4 bases, J lost 3 bases, and 5 bases stayed unmatched. The length of the CDR3 is 15 residues. Germline CDR1 reads SGHNT; CDR2 reads YYREEE (reference sequence). The CDR3: CASSAGLAGSYEQYF. The CDR3 DNA reads TGTGCCAGCAGCGCTGGACTAGCGGGGAGCTACGAGCAGTACTTC.

This clonotype was found a few times. The V call is TRBV4-1, the J call TRBJ2-3, with 14 positions matching TRBD2. Looked up from germline, CDR1 is MGHRA and CDR2 is YSYEKL. The CDR3 covers 16 residues. The V gene end was trimmed by 0 bases and the J gene end by 11 bases; junction bases not matched to a gene: 7. The CDR3 loop reads CASSQERLAGGPVQYF. The DNA of the CDR3 is TGCGCCAGCAGCCAAGAAAGACTAGCGGGGGGGCCAGTGCAGTATTTT.